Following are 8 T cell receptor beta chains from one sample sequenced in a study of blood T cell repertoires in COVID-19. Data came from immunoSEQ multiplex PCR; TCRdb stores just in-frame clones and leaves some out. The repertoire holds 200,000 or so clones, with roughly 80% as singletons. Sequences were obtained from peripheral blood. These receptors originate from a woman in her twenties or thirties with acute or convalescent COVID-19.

As DNA, the CDR3 is TGTGCCAGCACAGGGACAGGTACAACTAATGAAAAACTGTTTTTT. Protein sequence: CASTGTGTTNEKLFF. The chain employs TRBV7-9 and TRBJ1-4, with TRBD1 identical over 8 bases. Per the germline V gene, CDR1 is SEHNR and CDR2 is FQNEAQ (reference sequence). V was clipped by 7 bases and J by 0 bases; unmatched bases: 4. The CDR3 consists of 15 residues.

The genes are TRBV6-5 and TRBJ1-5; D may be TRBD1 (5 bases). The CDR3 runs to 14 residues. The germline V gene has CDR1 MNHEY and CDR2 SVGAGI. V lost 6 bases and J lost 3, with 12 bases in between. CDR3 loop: CASSQAGYNQPQHF. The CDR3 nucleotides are TGTGCCAGCAGCCAGGCAGGGTACAATCAGCCCCAGCATTTT.

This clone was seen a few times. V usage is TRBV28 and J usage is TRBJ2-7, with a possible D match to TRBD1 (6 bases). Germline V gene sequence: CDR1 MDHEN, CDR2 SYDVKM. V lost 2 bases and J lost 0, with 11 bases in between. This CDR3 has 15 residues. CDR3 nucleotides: TGTGCCAGCAGTTTAATGGGGGCTAGCTCCTACGAGCAGTACTTC. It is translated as CASSLMGASSYEQYF.

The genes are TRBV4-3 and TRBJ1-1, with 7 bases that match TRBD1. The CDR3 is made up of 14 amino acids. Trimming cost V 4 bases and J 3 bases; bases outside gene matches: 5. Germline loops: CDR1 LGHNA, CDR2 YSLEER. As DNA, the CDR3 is TGCGCCAGCAGCCCCCAGACAGGGTACACTGAAGCTTTCTTT. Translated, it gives CASSPQTGYTEAFF.

CDR3 in amino acids: CASGLGGTADTQYF. CDR3 sequence (DNA): TGTGCTAGTGGTTTGGGAGGTACGGCAGATACGCAGTATTTT. The chain links TRBV12-5 to TRBJ2-3, with D uncertain. Germline CDR1 LGHNT, CDR2 FRNRAP. The CDR3 consists of 14 residues. The ends were cut back, 1 base at V and 4 bases at J, with 9 bases in the middle. The whole variable domain, remainder taken from reference TRBV12-5 and TRBJ2-3, is DARVTQTPRHKVTEMGQEVTMRCQPILGHNTVFWYRQTMMQGLELLAYFRNRAPLDDSGMPKDRFSAEMPDATLATLKIQPSEPRDSAVYFCASGLGGTADTQYFGPGTRLTVL.

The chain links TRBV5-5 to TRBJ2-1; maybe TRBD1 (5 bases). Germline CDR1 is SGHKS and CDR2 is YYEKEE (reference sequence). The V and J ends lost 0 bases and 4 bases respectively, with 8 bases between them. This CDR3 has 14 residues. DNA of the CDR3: TGTGCCAGCAGCTTGGGTCAGGGATACAATGAGCAGTTCTTC. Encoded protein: CASSLGQGYNEQFF.

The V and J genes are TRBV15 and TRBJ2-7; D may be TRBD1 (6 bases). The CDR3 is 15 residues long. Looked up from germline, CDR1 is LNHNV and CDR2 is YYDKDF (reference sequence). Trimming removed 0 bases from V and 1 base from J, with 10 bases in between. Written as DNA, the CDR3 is TGTGCCACCAGCAGAGAAGGGCAGGGGTCCTACGAGCAGTACTTC. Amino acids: CATSREGQGSYEQYF.

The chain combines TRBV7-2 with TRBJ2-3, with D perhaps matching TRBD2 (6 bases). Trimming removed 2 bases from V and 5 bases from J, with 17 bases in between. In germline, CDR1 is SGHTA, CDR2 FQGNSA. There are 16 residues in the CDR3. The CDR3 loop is CASSLIMTGVGDTQYF. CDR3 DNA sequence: TGTGCCAGCAGCTTAATCATGACGGGGGTTGGAGATACGCAGTATTTT.